The source of this T cell receptor (beta chain) is a study of cytomegalovirus exposure and HLA in healthy donors. Across the study: Among 150 million to 200 million T cells, an earlier analysis found 90 million to 130 million unique TCR beta sequences. Broader study findings: The authors judged a highly shared variant cluster likely a sequencing artifact.

Note on this clone: Its specificity is not known.

PCR primers comprised 60 Vbeta and 13 Jbeta primers. The assay was immunoSEQ multiplex PCR, and TCRdb's table has in-frame clones only and misses some. There are 100,000 or so clones in the sample, with roughly 3.4% held by the top ten. The CDR3 is 11 amino acids. The germline V gene encodes CDR1 SGHDT and CDR2 YYEEEE. V dropped 2 bases and J dropped 7 bases, with 6 bases sitting between them. The chain links TRBV5-6 to TRBJ1-2, with a weak D call TRBD1 (6 bases). This TCR came from a woman in her 30s in good health and CMV-seronegative. Source material: PBMCs. DNA for the CDR3: TGTGCCAGCAGCTTACAGGGTGGCTACACCTTC. Translating gives CASSLQGGYTF.